This T cell receptor (beta chain) was recovered during a study of cytomegalovirus exposure and HLA in healthy donors. The PCR had 60 Vbeta and 13 Jbeta primers. The data were produced by immunoSEQ multiplex PCR, yet TCRdb's version contains in-frame clones alone and is incomplete. The sample carries some 120,000 clones, 76% recorded once. V lost 6 bases to trimming and J lost 4 bases, with 10 bases between them. The germline gives CDR1 SGHDN, CDR2 FVKESK. This CDR3 is 13 amino acids long. This sequence was found in a man between 50 and 59 years old in good health and CMV-seronegative. The sequencing input was PBMCs. This chain links TRBV14 with TRBJ1-5; D ambiguous. The CDR3, as DNA: TGTGCCAGCAGTCGGGATTCAAATCAGCCCCAGCATTTT. Protein sequence: CASSRDSNQPQHF.